The rows below give T cell receptor beta chains drawn from one sample of a study of early T cells in non-severe SARS-CoV-2 infection. TCRdb re-analysed the 5' RACE reads in MiXCR, keeping a single row per CDR3 protein. The sample has about 67,000 distinct CDR3 sequences; roughly 11% are singletons. Sequencing input: whole blood. The receptors originated from an adult who was a healthcare worker with PCR-confirmed SARS-CoV-2 infection or an uninfected control (not recorded which). Each CDR3 is given with its conserved first and last residue. Fields, in order: J gene, D gene, V gene, clone size, CDR3 DNA, CDR3 protein. D genes are given only for firm matches. Some rows mark clone size as missing; the rest say once, few, many or name a class of expanded clone.

J gene: TRBJ2-6; D gene: TRBD1; V gene: TRBV7-3; clone size: .; CDR3 DNA: TGTGCCAGCAGCTTAACCCGACAGGGAATAGACTCTGGGGCCAACGTCCTGACTTTC; CDR3 protein: CASSLTRQGIDSGANVLTF
J gene: TRBJ2-7; D gene: .; V gene: TRBV2; clone size: many; CDR3 DNA: TGTGCCAGCAGTGGACAGTTCAACTACGAGCAGTACTTC; CDR3 protein: CASSGQFNYEQYF
J gene: TRBJ2-3; D gene: TRBD1; V gene: TRBV9; clone size: many; CDR3 DNA: TGTGCCAGCAGCCCAGGGGGCGCCCCAGATACGCAGTATTTT; CDR3 protein: CASSPGGAPDTQYF
J gene: TRBJ2-1; D gene: .; V gene: TRBV3-1; clone size: many; CDR3 DNA: TGTGCCAGCAGCCTTTTAGATGAGCAGTTCTTC; CDR3 protein: CASSLLDEQFF
J gene: TRBJ2-2; D gene: TRBD2; V gene: TRBV11-3; clone size: many; CDR3 DNA: TGTGCCAGCAGCGCCCGAGATAGCGGGATCACCGGGGAGCTGTTTTTT; CDR3 protein: CASSARDSGITGELFF
J gene: TRBJ2-7; D gene: TRBD1; V gene: TRBV5-5; clone size: few; CDR3 DNA: TGTGCCAGCGGACAGGGGGTCGCCCACGAGCAGTACTTC; CDR3 protein: CASGQGVAHEQYF
J gene: TRBJ1-3; D gene: .; V gene: TRBV29-1; clone size: .; CDR3 DNA: TGCAGCGTTGAGGGAGATGGAAACACCATATATTTT; CDR3 protein: CSVEGDGNTIYF
J gene: TRBJ2-1; D gene: TRBD2; V gene: TRBV20-1; clone size: .; CDR3 DNA: TGCAGTGCCCCCGGACTAGCGGGAGGCGTTGAGCAGTTCTTC; CDR3 protein: CSAPGLAGGVEQFF
J gene: TRBJ2-5; D gene: .; V gene: TRBV20-1; clone size: many; CDR3 DNA: TGCAGTGCTAGGTGGCCCGGGGGAGAGACCCAGTACTTC; CDR3 protein: CSARWPGGETQYF
J gene: TRBJ2-5; D gene: .; V gene: TRBV12-3/TRBV12-4; clone size: .; CDR3 DNA: TGTGCCAGCAGTTCAATCTATGAGACCCAGTACTTC; CDR3 protein: CASSSIYETQYF
J gene: TRBJ1-4; D gene: TRBD1; V gene: TRBV7-8; clone size: few; CDR3 DNA: TGTGCCAGCAGCTCACAGGGGCCGAATGAAAAACTGTTTTTT; CDR3 protein: CASSSQGPNEKLFF
J gene: TRBJ1-5; D gene: .; V gene: TRBV5-1; clone size: .; CDR3 DNA: TGCGCCAGCAGCTTGGTTAGCAATCAGCCCCAGCATTTT; CDR3 protein: CASSLVSNQPQHF
J gene: TRBJ2-1; D gene: .; V gene: TRBV6-5; clone size: many; CDR3 DNA: TGTGCCAGCAGTTTTGACGAGGGAGGTTACAATGAGCAGTTCTTC; CDR3 protein: CASSFDEGGYNEQFF
J gene: TRBJ2-7; D gene: TRBD2; V gene: TRBV4-1; clone size: .; CDR3 DNA: TGCGCCAGCAGCCGATTAGCGGGTTCCACCTACGAGCAGTACTTC; CDR3 protein: CASSRLAGSTYEQYF
J gene: TRBJ2-2; D gene: .; V gene: TRBV11-1; clone size: few; CDR3 DNA: TGTGCCAGCAGCGACCCCCGAACCGTGAACACCGGGGAGCTGTTTTTT; CDR3 protein: CASSDPRTVNTGELFF
J gene: TRBJ1-1; D gene: .; V gene: TRBV29-1; clone size: few; CDR3 DNA: TGCAGCGTTGTGGGCATGAACACTGAAGCTTTCTTT; CDR3 protein: CSVVGMNTEAFF
J gene: TRBJ2-1; D gene: TRBD1; V gene: TRBV20-1; clone size: .; CDR3 DNA: TGCAGTGCTAGTGAGGACAGGGGGAGTGAGCAGTTCTTC; CDR3 protein: CSASEDRGSEQFF
J gene: TRBJ1-1; D gene: .; V gene: TRBV7-9; clone size: many; CDR3 DNA: TGTGCCAGCAGCTCAGACGATTACAGGAGGACTGAAGCTTTTTTT; CDR3 protein: CASSSDDYRRTEAFF
J gene: TRBJ2-4; D gene: .; V gene: TRBV11-2; clone size: many; CDR3 DNA: TGTGCCAGCAGCTTAGGGGCGGGACCAAGAGGTTTGATCAAAAACATTCAGTACTTC; CDR3 protein: CASSLGAGPRGLIKNIQYF
J gene: TRBJ2-5; D gene: .; V gene: TRBV29-1; clone size: many; CDR3 DNA: TGCAGCGTTGAAGATCTTCGATGGGGACACAAAGAGACCCAGTACTTC; CDR3 protein: CSVEDLRWGHKETQYF
J gene: TRBJ2-1; D gene: TRBD1; V gene: TRBV12-3/TRBV12-4; clone size: many; CDR3 DNA: TGTGCCAGCAGCTCCTCTGACAGGGGAAACAATGAGCAGTTCTTC; CDR3 protein: CASSSSDRGNNEQFF
J gene: TRBJ2-7; D gene: .; V gene: TRBV5-1; clone size: .; CDR3 DNA: TGCGCCAGCAGCAGCCGGGACAGCGGGGAGCAGTACTTC; CDR3 protein: CASSSRDSGEQYF
J gene: TRBJ2-7; D gene: TRBD1; V gene: TRBV6-2/TRBV6-3; clone size: .; CDR3 DNA: TGTGCCAGCAGTTCCACCGGGACAGGGACTTACGAGCAGTACTTC; CDR3 protein: CASSSTGTGTYEQYF
J gene: TRBJ2-3; D gene: TRBD2; V gene: TRBV5-5; clone size: .; CDR3 DNA: TGTGCCAGCAGCTTGGGACTAGCGGGGGGGCAGGACACAGATACGCAGTATTTT; CDR3 protein: CASSLGLAGGQDTDTQYF
J gene: TRBJ2-1; D gene: TRBD2; V gene: TRBV20-1; clone size: many; CDR3 DNA: TGCAGTGCTAGAGGTACTAGCGGGAAAAGTAATGAGCAGTTCTTC; CDR3 protein: CSARGTSGKSNEQFF
J gene: TRBJ1-1; D gene: .; V gene: TRBV29-1; clone size: .; CDR3 DNA: TGCAGCGTTGACGCAGTAGCGGGGATGAACACTGAAGCTTTCTTT; CDR3 protein: CSVDAVAGMNTEAFF
J gene: TRBJ2-1; D gene: TRBD2; V gene: TRBV2; clone size: many; CDR3 DNA: TGTGCCGGTCAGCGGGAGCGGAGGAATGAGCAGTTCTTC; CDR3 protein: CAGQRERRNEQFF
J gene: TRBJ2-5; D gene: TRBD1; V gene: TRBV5-5; clone size: few; CDR3 DNA: TGTGCCAGCAGCAGATGGACAGGGATGGAGACCCAGTACTTC; CDR3 protein: CASSRWTGMETQYF
J gene: TRBJ2-1; D gene: .; V gene: TRBV7-8; clone size: .; CDR3 DNA: TGTGCCAGCAGGAACCGGGACATCGAAATGTTCTTC; CDR3 protein: CASRNRDIEMFF
J gene: TRBJ2-7; D gene: .; V gene: TRBV4-1; clone size: few; CDR3 DNA: TGCGCCAGCAGCCAAGAGTTTTTGGTGGGAAACGAGCAGTACTTC; CDR3 protein: CASSQEFLVGNEQYF
J gene: TRBJ1-2; D gene: TRBD1; V gene: TRBV4-2; clone size: many; CDR3 DNA: TGTGCCAGCAGCCAAGGTGGGGACAGGGACACAGGCTACACCTTC; CDR3 protein: CASSQGGDRDTGYTF
J gene: TRBJ2-3; D gene: .; V gene: TRBV20-1; clone size: .; CDR3 DNA: TGCAGTGCTAGAGCAGATACGCAGTATTTT; CDR3 protein: CSARADTQYF
J gene: TRBJ2-1; D gene: TRBD2; V gene: TRBV7-9; clone size: .; CDR3 DNA: TGTGCCAGCAGCTCCGGGACTAGCGGGAATGAGCAGTTCTTC; CDR3 protein: CASSSGTSGNEQFF
J gene: TRBJ1-1; D gene: TRBD1; V gene: TRBV6-1; clone size: many; CDR3 DNA: TGTGCCAGCAGCCGGGACAGGGGCCCTGAAGCTTTCTTT; CDR3 protein: CASSRDRGPEAFF
J gene: TRBJ2-2; D gene: .; V gene: TRBV12-3/TRBV12-4; clone size: many; CDR3 DNA: TGTGCCAGCAATAGGACACCAACGGGCACCGGGGAGCTGTTTTTT; CDR3 protein: CASNRTPTGTGELFF
J gene: TRBJ2-3; D gene: .; V gene: TRBV5-1; clone size: many; CDR3 DNA: TGCGCCAGCAGCCAAGACAGCTACACAGATACGCAGTATTTT; CDR3 protein: CASSQDSYTDTQYF
J gene: TRBJ1-3; D gene: TRBD1; V gene: TRBV7-9; clone size: few; CDR3 DNA: TGTGCCAGCAGCCAGGGGGGATTTGGAAACACCATATATTTT; CDR3 protein: CASSQGGFGNTIYF
J gene: TRBJ2-6; D gene: .; V gene: TRBV11-2; clone size: many; CDR3 DNA: TGTGCCAGCAGCTTAGTGGGAGTGTCTGGGGCCAACGTCCTGACTTTC; CDR3 protein: CASSLVGVSGANVLTF
J gene: TRBJ2-1; D gene: TRBD1; V gene: TRBV7-2; clone size: many; CDR3 DNA: TGTGCCAGCAGCTCCCAAGGGACAGGTGGGAACAATGAGCAGTTCTTC; CDR3 protein: CASSSQGTGGNNEQFF
J gene: TRBJ2-1; D gene: .; V gene: TRBV11-2; clone size: many; CDR3 DNA: TGTGCCAGCAGCCCCGGCAATGAGCAGTTCTTC; CDR3 protein: CASSPGNEQFF
J gene: TRBJ1-2; D gene: .; V gene: TRBV3-1; clone size: few; CDR3 DNA: TGTGCCTCCCGGGGGGATGAGGGCTACACCTTC; CDR3 protein: CASRGDEGYTF
J gene: TRBJ2-5; D gene: TRBD2; V gene: TRBV29-1; clone size: few; CDR3 DNA: TGCAGCGTCCAACCTAGCGGGAGAGGGCGAGAGACCCAGTACTTC; CDR3 protein: CSVQPSGRGRETQYF
J gene: TRBJ2-1; D gene: TRBD2; V gene: TRBV25-1; clone size: many; CDR3 DNA: TGTGCCAGCAGTGAGCAACTAGCGGGCTACAATGAGCAGTTCTTC; CDR3 protein: CASSEQLAGYNEQFF
J gene: TRBJ2-7; D gene: .; V gene: TRBV9; clone size: many; CDR3 DNA: TGTGCCAGCAGCGTAGTCCTAGCCAGGTACTTC; CDR3 protein: CASSVVLARYF